This T cell receptor (beta chain) was documented in a study of blood T cell repertoires in COVID-19. In the study overall: Collection of acute and convalescent COVID-19 samples took place in the United States, Italy and Spain. Nucleic acid was either cDNA or gDNA, and it came from T cells, B-cell-depleted T cells, or PBMCs.

This CDR3 spans 12 amino acids. CDR1 is SGHAT, CDR2 FQDESV, per germline (reference sequence). Trimming took off 1 base at V and 9 bases at J, with 7 bases between the two ends. Per the authors' pipeline: Estimates of nucleated cell counts were drawn from the amplification of reference gene primers. The protocol was immunoSEQ multiplex PCR, while the TCRdb copy is restricted to in-frame clones and leaves out a portion. For V, J and clone size, that table is used; D and trimming come from the DNA. This repertoire shows roughly 170,000 clones, roughly nine tenths found once; its top ten account for around 20%.

The clonotype originates from a man aged 70-80 years with active or convalescent COVID-19. The chain uses TRBV11-1 and TRBJ2-1, with D possibly being TRBD2 (6 bases). Sequencing used peripheral blood. This chain's CDR3 is CASSLGGTEQFF. The CDR3 DNA reads as TGTGCCAGCAGCTTAGGCGGGACTGAGCAGTTCTTC.